The sequence of this T cell receptor (beta chain) was determined in a study of cytomegalovirus exposure and HLA in healthy donors. Study-level points and caveats: Later on, an analysis tied around 17,000 TCR beta sequences to HLA alleles at 0.05 false discovery rate.

Of note for this clone: Its antigen is not known.

This CDR3 has 13 amino acids. V was clipped by 5 bases and J by 6 bases, with 12 bases between them. The germline V gene encodes CDR1 SGHTA and CDR2 FQGNSA. The PCR was carried out with 60 Vbeta primers and 13 Jbeta primers. Here immunoSEQ multiplex PCR was the method, and the copy in TCRdb shows in-frame clones only, minus some. The table records under 200,000 clones, roughly 77% of them present only once. The specimen was PBMCs. The chain joins TRBV7-2 to TRBJ2-3, with D possibly being TRBD2 (6 bases). The receptor was derived from a man aged 35 to 55 in good health and CMV-seropositive. This CDR3 is CASSPPREDTQYF. CDR3 sequence (DNA): TGTGCCAGCAGCCCCCCCCGGGAGGATACGCAGTATTTT.